This T cell receptor beta chain is drawn from a study of T cell responses to AZD1222 COVID-19 vaccine. Study-level background: Researchers grouped second doses given at about 4 or about 12 weeks into one pool.

Libraries were prepared by immunoSEQ multiplex PCR; TCRdb keeps only in-frame clonotypes and omits some of them. The sample holds about 100,000 clones, 87% seen once. Study observations and caveats: Per reports, nearly half of all spike-specific TCRs target regions that are unmutated in variants. Most donors were white British and more were female, and clonal diversity was possibly underestimated. Baseline testing showed seropositivity in only five to seven AZD1222 recipients.

CDR1 LGHNA and CDR2 YSLEER come from the germline V gene. The CDR3 sequence is 13 residues long. V lost 0 bases to trimming and J lost 8 bases, with 7 bases between them. For this clone: Its antigen remains unidentified.

The sequences come from peripheral blood, collected on day 0 of AZD1222 vaccination. This TCR was recovered from an adult in good health. The chain combines TRBV4-3 with TRBJ1-4, with no clear D. The CDR3 reads CASSQDGQEKLFF. The CDR3 DNA is TGCGCCAGCAGCCAAGACGGCCAAGAAAAACTGTTTTTT.